This entry is about one T cell receptor beta chain. Authors' analysis steps: The authors estimated nucleated cell counts from reference gene primer amplification. Profiled with immunoSEQ multiplex PCR; TCRdb holds only in-frame clones, not every one. D and trimming were read from the DNA, whereas the V and J calls and clone size are those reported in that table. This table holds around 300,000 clones, about 89% found once. In terms of age and location, participants ranged from roughly 18 to 89 years and lived in about 25 US areas. For recovered donors of Cohort 3, there were two negative PCRs, clearance, or symptom resolution. The entry originates in a study of blood T cell repertoires in COVID-19. Study details: Nucleic acid was either cDNA or gDNA, and it came from T cells, B-cell-depleted T cells, or PBMCs.

V gave up 5 bases and J gave up 8 bases, with 10 bases separating them. CDR3 length: 12 amino acids. Germline V gives CDR1 SNHLY, CDR2 FYNNEI. Sequenced sample: PBMCs or T cells enriched from blood (not recorded which). This receptor was identified in a woman aged 40 to 50 who had recovered from COVID-19. The rearrangement joins TRBV2 to TRBJ1-5; no clear D gene. The CDR3: CASSQGGEPQHF. The CDR3 nucleotides read TGTGCCAGCAGTCAAGGTGGAGAGCCCCAGCATTTT. Variable domain in full (rest from reference TRBV2 and TRBJ1-5): EPEVTQTPSHQVTQMGQEVILRCVPISNHLYFYWYRQILGQKVEFLVSFYNNEISEKSEIFDDQFSVERPDGSNFTLKIRSTKLEDSAMYFCASSQGGEPQHFGDGTRLSIL.